This T cell receptor (beta chain) was obtained from a study of blood T cells in healthy people across ages (dated by TCRdb to 2014 to 2015). Describing the broader study: In model experiments, template switching captured about one uniquely barcoded TCR beta cDNA molecule for every two T cells. Age-related changes in TCR beta repertoire diversity were measured in the study by deep sequencing normalized with unique cDNA molecular identifiers. For two donors (one aged 18 to 30 and one aged 80 or older), the study analyzed two additional independent replicas of 1 million unique cDNA reads from the same blood draw. Donors were grouped into four age groups: young (average 16 years), middle-aged (39), aged (roughly 62) and long-lived (approximately 82). Broad study findings and their caveats: Total diversity estimates from one million sequenced T cells were considered lower bounds and underestimates. Because donor CMV infection status was unknown, age-related changes in expanded clonotypes were potentially confounded. A strong correlation was found between observed TCR beta diversity and the percentage of naive T cells measured by flow cytometry. Compared with the aged group, more naive CD4+ T cells, fewer expanded clones and increased TCR diversity were shown by the long-lived group, suggesting age selection. Observed TCR beta diversity per million T cells fell roughly linearly with age, and a significant reduction was already apparent by age about 36. Conclusive comparison of naive and antigen-experienced compartments was prevented by the profiling of bulk unsorted PBMCs.

Donors were 39 systemically healthy Caucasian individuals from Russia aged roughly 6 to 90 years. Each donor gave around 9 milliliters of peripheral blood, collected into EDTA-treated Vacutainer tubes. PBMCs were isolated by Ficoll-Paque density-gradient centrifugation, with at least 7 million obtained per sample. Total RNA was extracted from PBMCs with Trizol reagent, with at least 5.5 micrograms obtained per sample. For every donor, flow cytometry on a PBMC aliquot measured the percentage of naive CD45RAhigh/CD27high T cells. Libraries came from 5' RACE. Sequencing used an Illumina HiSeq 2500. A second roughly 6 to 11 cycle PCR used a sample-barcoded 5' primer and a J-beta primer mix. A unique molecular identifier was introduced onto each TCR beta cDNA molecule by a template-switch 5' adaptor carrying 12 random nucleotides. Each sample yielded at least 2.5 million CDR3-containing paired-end reads. The Mint cDNA synthesis kit, primed by a TRBC-specific oligonucleotide, was used to synthesize first-strand cDNA from all RNA. All cDNA was treated with uracil-DNA glycosylase and then went through a first 18-cycle PCR with the universal primers M1SS and BC2_uni_R. The paper's processing steps were these. Normalization of each sample was performed by random selection of 1 million high-quality reads, each carrying a distinct molecular identifier. Reads sharing molecular identifiers were discarded rather than binned into consensus sequences. MiTCR, with a Q25 quality threshold and the strictest error-elimination algorithm, was used for CDR3 identification, clonotype clustering and error correction. A nonparametric unseen species model with Euler transformation was used to estimate a lower bound on total TCR beta diversity. The public reads were reprocessed in TCRdb via fastp at Q25 and MiXCR, keeping in-frame beta chains. Each entry is one CDR3 protein sequence, shown with its most common DNA and genes. These V and J calls originate from TCRdb's pipeline instead of the authors' own analysis. A total of more than 1,000,000 distinct CDR3 sequences appear in this sample, under 30% of them only once. The ten biggest clones cover about 0.8% of the sample.

This clonotype was detected only a few times. No antigen is known for it. The sample holds no much larger clone one base away, and base qualities are not on file. The V and J ends are trimmed by 5 bases and 6 bases, leaving 14 bases between them. From cysteine to phenylalanine, the CDR3 is 14 amino acids long. Just CDR3 DNA is preserved here, 42 bases in frame from base 1. The germline V gene yields SGHAT for CDR1 and FQNNGV for CDR2. These data are also associated with another study on T cells of mothers and their children. That second publication adds: Nine systemically healthy Caucasian individuals served as donors, namely three mothers together with their six children. cDNA synthesis used all of the extracted RNA, with approximately 1.4 ug of RNA in each 15 ul reaction. In the second PCR, the M1S primer introduced both the sample barcodes and 2-4 random nucleotides. More than 8 million TCR beta CDR3 reads were obtained from each mother, and millions of reads were obtained from each child. TCR recombination output is similarly shaped by thymic selection in related and unrelated pairs, with a minor effect exerted by inherited differences. Related mother-child pairs always showed normalized repertoire overlap that was slightly higher than in unrelated mother-child pairs, though the difference was never significant. Persistent microchimeric T cell clones were not detected, at a sensitivity of approximately 98 clones per million clonotypes. The study used deep NGS to compare TCR beta repertoires of mothers and children, seeking features distinguishing related mother-child pairs from unrelated individuals. The mean age was approximately 41 +/- 4 years for the mothers and roughly 10 +/- 4 years for the children. After adapter ligation with NEBNext reagents, the libraries were sequenced on Illumina HiSeq 2000 with 100+100 nt paired-end reads. Mother and child libraries were prepared a month apart and sequenced in separate runs to prevent cross-contamination. For each donor, between roughly 500,000 and 2,200,000 distinct TCR beta clonotypes were identified. Naive TCR beta clonotypes were estimated from low-frequency clonotypes matched to each donor's FACS-determined naive share, without sorting.

The receptor was derived from a girl under 10 years old in good health. The rearrangement joined TRBV11-2 to TRBJ2-1, with the D segment identity uncertain. Sequencing used blood. The DNA reads TGTGCCAGCAGCCGTGGGATTAGCCTCAATGAGCAGTTCTTC. The resulting protein is CASSRGISLNEQFF.